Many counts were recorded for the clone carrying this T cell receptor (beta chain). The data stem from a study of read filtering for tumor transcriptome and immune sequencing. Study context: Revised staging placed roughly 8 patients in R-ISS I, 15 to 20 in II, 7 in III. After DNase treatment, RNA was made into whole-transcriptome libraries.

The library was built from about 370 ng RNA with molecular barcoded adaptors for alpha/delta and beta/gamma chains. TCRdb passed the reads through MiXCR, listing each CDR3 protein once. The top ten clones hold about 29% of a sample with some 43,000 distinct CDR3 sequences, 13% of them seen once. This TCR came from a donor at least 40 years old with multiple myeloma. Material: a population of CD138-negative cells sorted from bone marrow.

In DNA form, the CDR3 reads TGTGCCAGCAATGCCGGCGGGTTGAACACTGAAGCTTTCTTT. This translates into CASNAGGLNTEAFF. The chain employs TRBV6-5 and TRBJ1-1; D gene unclear. The CDR3 has 14 amino acids. V shed 7 bases and J shed 0 bases, with 12 bases lying between them. CDR1 and CDR2 (germline): MNHEY, SVGAGI.